This T cell receptor (beta chain) emerged from a study of patients and donors after allogeneic stem cell transplantation. TCRdb recomputed calls from the RT-PCR reads with MiXCR, one row per CDR3 protein. The top ten hold approximately 10% of the sample, which has approximately 200,000 distinct CDR3 sequences, roughly two fifths seen once. CDR1 is DFQATT and CDR2 is SNEGSKA in the germline V gene (reference sequence). This CDR3 has 15 residues. The V and J ends lost 0 bases and 4 bases, in that order; junction bases with no gene match: 6. The TCR sequence derives from a human donor who was either an allogeneic HSCT recipient or a stem cell or donor lymphocyte infusion donor (not recorded which). It is not recorded whose cells these are; they may come from a transplant donor. The sample taken for sequencing was blood, either unsorted or a sorted T cell fraction (not recorded which). V gene TRBV20-1 combines with J gene TRBJ1-2, with TRBD1 identical over 9 bases. CDR3 sequence: CSAREQGALTYGYTF. CDR3 in DNA: TGCAGTGCTAGAGAACAGGGGGCGCTTACCTATGGCTACACCTTC.